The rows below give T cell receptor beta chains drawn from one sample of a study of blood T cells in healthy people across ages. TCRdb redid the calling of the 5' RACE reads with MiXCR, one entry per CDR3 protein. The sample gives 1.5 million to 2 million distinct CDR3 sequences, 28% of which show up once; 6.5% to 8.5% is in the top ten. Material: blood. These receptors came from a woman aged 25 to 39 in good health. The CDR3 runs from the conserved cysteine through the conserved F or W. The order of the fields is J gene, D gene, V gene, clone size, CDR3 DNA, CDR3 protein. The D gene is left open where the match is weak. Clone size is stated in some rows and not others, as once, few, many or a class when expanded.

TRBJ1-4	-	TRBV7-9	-	TGTGCCAGCAGCTTATTAGGGGCTTCAGGTGAAAAACTGTTTTTT	CASSLLGASGEKLFF
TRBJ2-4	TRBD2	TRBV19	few	TGTGCCAGTAGTGCGGGGGGCTCGAGCAAAAACATTCAGTACTTC	CASSAGGSSKNIQYF
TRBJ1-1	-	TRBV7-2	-	TGTGCCAGCAGCTTAGGGTCAGCGACGAACACTGAGGCTTTCTTT	CASSLGSATNTEAFF
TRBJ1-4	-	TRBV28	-	TGTGCCAGCAGTTTCATCGGGCTTGCTAATGAAAAACTGTTTTTT	CASSFIGLANEKLFF
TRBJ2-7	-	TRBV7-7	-	TGTGCCAGCAGCCCAGACCTCCGGGACGAGCAGTACTTC	CASSPDLRDEQYF
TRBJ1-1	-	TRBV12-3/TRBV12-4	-	TGTGCCAGCAGTTTCCAGGTCGAAGCTTTCTTT	CASSFQVEAFF
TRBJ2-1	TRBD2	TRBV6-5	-	TGTGCCAGCATTTTCACTTCGGGGGGGCTTGAGCAGTTCTTC	CASIFTSGGLEQFF
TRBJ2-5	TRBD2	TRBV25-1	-	TGTGCCAGCAGTCCGGGACTAGCGGGGGATGAGACCCAGTACTTC	CASSPGLAGDETQYF
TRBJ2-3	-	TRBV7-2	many	TGTGCCAGCAGCTTAGCCCCCCCAGGGACTTACACAGATACGCAGTATTTT	CASSLAPPGTYTDTQYF
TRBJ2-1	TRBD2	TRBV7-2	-	TGTGCCCGCAGCTTGCGGGGGAGGTCCTACAATGAGCAGTTCTTC	CARSLRGRSYNEQFF
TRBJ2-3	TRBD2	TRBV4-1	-	TGCGCCAGCAGCCAAGTCCTTCGGGGGGAGGGTAGAGATACGCAGTATTTT	CASSQVLRGEGRDTQYF
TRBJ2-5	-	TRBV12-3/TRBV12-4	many	TGTGCCAGCAGCCCTCAGGACAGAATGCGAGGGGAGACCCAGTACTTC	CASSPQDRMRGETQYF
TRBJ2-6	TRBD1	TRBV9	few	TGTGCCAGCAGCGTCGGGACAGGGGTGGCTGGGGCCAACGTCCTGACTTTC	CASSVGTGVAGANVLTF
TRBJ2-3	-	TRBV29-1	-	TGCAGCGTTGAAAACGGGCACACAGATACGCAGTATTTT	CSVENGHTDTQYF
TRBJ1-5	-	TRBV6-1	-	TGTGCCAGCAGCCTGGGATCAGGGTACAATCAGCCCCAGCATTTT	CASSLGSGYNQPQHF
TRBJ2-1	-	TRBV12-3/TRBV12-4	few	TGTGCCAGCAGTTTATTGCCAAACCCGAACAATGAGCAGTTCTTC	CASSLLPNPNNEQFF
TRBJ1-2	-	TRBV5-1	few	TGCGCCAGCAGTGGACCAGGGGAGAGTGGCTACACCTTC	CASSGPGESGYTF
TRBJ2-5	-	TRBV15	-	TGTGCCACCAGCAGAGCCCTGAGAGAGACCCAGTACTTC	CATSRALRETQYF
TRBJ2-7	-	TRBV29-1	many	TGCAGCGTTGAAACGGGGCGGTCGTCCTACGAGCAGTACTTC	CSVETGRSSYEQYF